In its sample, the clone carrying this TCR beta chain was seen a few times. This record comes from a study of blood T cell repertoires in COVID-19. Whole-study context: From the United States, Italy and Spain came samples of acute and convalescent COVID-19.

The table came from immunoSEQ multiplex PCR; TCRdb's copy has only in-frame clones and leaves some out. The sample contains about 210,000 clones, approximately 80% of which appear only once. Participants were aged 18 to 89 years from around 24 US areas. Sequencing was performed on PBMCs or T cells enriched from blood (not recorded which). The origin of this receptor is a man aged 25-45 years with acute COVID-19.

The CDR3 nucleotides are TGTGCCAGCAGTGGCCGAGAGGCGGGCGATACGCAGTATTTT. Its protein is CASSGREAGDTQYF. The chain is built from TRBV25-1 and TRBJ2-3, with D maybe TRBD2 (5 bases). Germline CDR1 and CDR2: MGHDK and SYGVNS. This CDR3 contains 14 residues. Trimming cost V 4 bases and J 6 bases, with 14 bases left between them. The complete variable domain, with remaining parts taken from reference TRBV25-1 and TRBJ2-3, reads EADIYQTPRYLVIGTGKKITLECSQTMGHDKMYWYQQDPGMELHLIHYSYGVNSTEKGDLSSESTVSRIRTEHFPLTLESARPSHTSQYLCASSGREAGDTQYFGPGTRLTVL.